The T cell receptor beta chain described here comes from a study of cytomegalovirus exposure and HLA in healthy donors. The repertoire was sequenced with immunoSEQ multiplex PCR; TCRdb's copy has only in-frame clones and lacks some. This sample yields approximately 160,000 clones, of which around 92% are seen a single time; roughly 4.2% belongs to the top ten. The ends lost 6 bases at V and 6 bases at J; junction bases unmatched: 6. The germline CDR1 and CDR2 sequences are SQVTM and ANQGSEA. This CDR3 has 14 amino acids. Sequences were obtained from PBMCs. The gene calls are TRBV29-1 and TRBJ2-7, with 15 bases aligning to TRBD2. This sequence originates from a man aged 18 to 35 in good health and CMV-seropositive. The CDR3 DNA sequence: TGCAGCGTCGCTCCGGGACTAGCGGGAGGCGAGCAGTACTTC. Protein sequence: CSVAPGLAGGEQYF.